Listed below are T cell receptor beta chains from one sample, sequenced in a study of blood T cell repertoires in COVID-19. TCRdb keeps only in-frame clones here, not all; method: immunoSEQ multiplex PCR. The sample shows 400,000 to 550,000 clones, nearly 90% of them seen only once. The sequencing input was PBMCs or T cells enriched from blood (not recorded which). The receptors stem from a woman between 18 and 29 years old with acute COVID-19. CDR3s include the opening cysteine and the closing phenylalanine or tryptophan. A D gene is named only where the DNA matches it firmly. Size is stated for part of the rows, as once, few or many counts, or as a class when the clone is expanded.

TRBJ1-2 TRBV6-5 . . TGTGCCAGCTCGGGGGGCTATGGCTACACCTTC CASSGGYGYTF
TRBJ1-5 TRBV28 . . TGTGCCAGCAGTCCACTGATATATACGAGCAATCAGCCCCAGCATTTT CASSPLIYTSNQPQHF
TRBJ2-3 TRBV5-1 . TRBD2 TGCGCCAGCAGCTTGAGGGAGGGTGCAGATACGCAGTATTTT CASSLREGADTQYF
TRBJ1-4 TRBV27 . TRBD1 TGTGCCAGCAGTTTCGGGACAGGGGTTGGAAAACTGTTTTTT CASSFGTGVGKLFF
TRBJ1-2 TRBV13 . TRBD1 TGTGCCAGCCTCTGGCAGGGGGCGCGTTATGGCTACACCTTC CASLWQGARYGYTF
TRBJ2-7 TRBV9 . TRBD1 TGTGCCAGCAGCCCAAGGGACAGCTCCTACGAGCAGTACTTC CASSPRDSSYEQYF
TRBJ1-1 TRBV5-1 . TRBD1 TGCGCCAGCAGCGGCTCAGACAGGGCTGGGAACACTGAAGCTTTCTTT CASSGSDRAGNTEAFF
TRBJ1-1 TRBV5-4 . TRBD1 TGTGCCAGCAGCTCGGACAGGGGAGAAACTGAAGCTTTCTTT CASSSDRGETEAFF
TRBJ1-3 TRBV7-9 once . TGTGCCAGCAGCTCCTCAGGTCTATCCGGAAACACCATATATTTT CASSSSGLSGNTIYF
TRBJ1-2 TRBV29-1 . . TGCAGCGTTGAAGACTCCGACACGGCTAACTATGGCTACACCTTC CSVEDSDTANYGYTF
TRBJ1-6 TRBV6-2/TRBV6-3 . TRBD1 TGTGCCAGCAGCTGGGACAGGGAGAATAATTCACCCCTCCACTTT CASSWDRENNSPLHF
TRBJ1-2 TRBV18 . TRBD1 TGTGCCAGCTCACGCGGACAGGGCGATGGCTACACCTTC CASSRGQGDGYTF
TRBJ1-5 TRBV4-1 . TRBD1 TGCGCCAGCAGCCAAGTATTCGGACCCGGGACAGGGCCTTATAGCAATCAGCCCCAGCATTTT CASSQVFGPGTGPYSNQPQHF
TRBJ1-1 TRBV7-3 . . TGTGCCAGCAGCTTAGACAGGCCTGCGAACACTGAAGCTTTCTTT CASSLDRPANTEAFF
TRBJ2-3 TRBV27 . . TGTGCCAGCAGTTCTGCTGCCGCCGGGACTTCCCCGGATACGCAGTATTTT CASSSAAAGTSPDTQYF
TRBJ1-2 TRBV19 . TRBD1 TGTGCCAGTAGTATAGGGGACAGAGGACTCTATGGCTACACCTTC CASSIGDRGLYGYTF
TRBJ1-5 TRBV3-1/TRBV3-2 . . TGTGCCAGCAGCCAAGGGTTCGCAGGGTATCAGCCCCAGCATTTT CASSQGFAGYQPQHF
TRBJ2-1 TRBV13 . TRBD2 TGTGCCAGCAGCTTAGATACTAGCGGCAGTATGAATGAGCAGTTCTTC CASSLDTSGSMNEQFF
TRBJ1-2 TRBV6-5 . TRBD1 TGTGCCAGCAGTTACTCAGGGGGCGGCTACACCTTC CASSYSGGGYTF
TRBJ1-5 TRBV5-5 . . TGTGCCAGCAGCTCAATTGTTGGACCAGGGTTGAGCAATCAGCCCCAGCATTTT CASSSIVGPGLSNQPQHF
TRBJ1-2 TRBV7-3 . TRBD1 TGTGCCAGCAGCTTAAGGCCCGGGAGGACAGGGGTAGGAGGCTACACCTTC CASSLRPGRTGVGGYTF
TRBJ2-3 TRBV9 . TRBD2 TGTGCCAGCAGCGAGAGCGGGACCTCCTACACAGATACGCAGTATTTT CASSESGTSYTDTQYF
TRBJ2-4 TRBV28 . . TGTGCCAGCAGTTTAGCGGGCAAAGCCAAAAACATTCAGTACTTC CASSLAGKAKNIQYF
TRBJ1-2 TRBV4-1 . TRBD1 TGCGCCAGCAGCCAAGAAAGAATTCGGGCAGGGGGTCGGGTCAACTATGGCTACACCTTC CASSQERIRAGGRVNYGYTF
TRBJ1-1 TRBV5-6 . . TGTGCCAGCAGGTTACAGGGCATGAACACTGAAGCTTTCTTT CASRLQGMNTEAFF
TRBJ2-1 TRBV5-1 . TRBD2 TGCGCCAGCAGTCGCCCGACTAGCGGGATTAGGAATGAGCAGTTCTTC CASSRPTSGIRNEQFF
TRBJ1-5 TRBV19 . . TGTGCCAGTAGTTGGGGTAGGGGAGGGTTCCAGCCCCAGCATTTT CASSWGRGGFQPQHF
TRBJ1-3 TRBV7-8 . . TGTGCCAGCAGTTCAACCAATACCGGCTCTGGAAACACCATATATTTT CASSSTNTGSGNTIYF
TRBJ2-6 TRBV28 . . TGTGCCAGCAAACAGGGTTCTGGGGCCAACGTCCTGACTTTC CASKQGSGANVLTF
TRBJ1-3 TRBV6-6 . . TGTGCCAGCAGTTCTAGTACGGGAAACACCATATATTTT CASSSSTGNTIYF
TRBJ1-6 TRBV12-3/TRBV12-4 . . TGTGCCAGCAGTCCTCCTTTTAGAGCCCTCCACTTT CASSPPFRALHF
TRBJ1-1 TRBV28 . . TGTGCCAGCAGCTCTACTTCCGAGGAAGCTTTCTTT CASSSTSEEAFF
TRBJ2-2 TRBV2 . . TGTGCCATCTCAGTTAGCGTTGCCGGGGAGCTGTTTTTT CAISVSVAGELFF
TRBJ2-5 TRBV18 . TRBD1 TGTGCCAGCTCGACAGGGTGGGGAGAGACCCAGTACTTC CASSTGWGETQYF
TRBJ2-1 TRBV3-1/TRBV3-2 . TRBD1 TGTGCCAGCAGGAAGACAGGGAGCTCCTACAATGAGCAGTTCTTC CASRKTGSSYNEQFF